Each of the 20 T cell receptor beta chains below was sequenced from the same sample in a study of T cell repertoires in cytomegalovirus infection. TCRdb passed the reads through MiXCR, listing each CDR3 protein once. The top ten hold around 2.7% of the sample, which has over 150,000 distinct CDR3 sequences, about 21% seen once. The sequenced material came from PBMCs. Every receptor here comes from a human donor in good health (CMV status not recorded). Some clones in this sample may be carry-over from other donors' samples.

The rearrangement uses TRBV14 and TRBJ2-3; no clear D. The CDR3 contains 16 residues. Germline loops: CDR1 SGHDN, CDR2 FVKESK. The ends were cut back, 4 bases at V and 2 bases at J, with 16 bases in the middle. The DNA of the CDR3 is TGTGCCAGCAGCCGAAGAGACGGTAGGATCACAGATACGCAGTATTTT. Residues: CASSRRDGRITDTQYF. The full variable domain, completed using reference TRBV14 and TRBJ2-3, is EAGVTQFPSHSVIEKGQTVTLRCDPISGHDNLYWYRRVMGKEIKFLLHFVKESKQDESGMPNNRFLAERTGGTYSTLKVQPAELEDSGVYFCASSRRDGRITDTQYFGPGTRLTVL.

The chain recombines TRBV28 with TRBJ2-3; the match to TRBD1 covers 9 bases. The CDR3 extends over 15 amino acids. V lost 6 bases, J lost 5 bases, and 9 bases stayed unmatched. Germline V CDR1 and CDR2: MDHEN, SYDVKM. CDR3 protein: CASRLGTGGGDTQYF. In DNA form, the CDR3 reads TGTGCCAGCAGATTGGGAACAGGGGGCGGAGATACGCAGTATTTT.

This clonotype appeared a few times. This chain uses TRBV5-1 with TRBJ2-1; tentatively, D is TRBD2 (5 bases). Germline values: CDR1 SGHRS, CDR2 YFSETQ. This CDR3 comprises 14 residues. V gave up 2 bases and J gave up 1 base, with 7 bases separating them. The CDR3 here is CASSLTSSYNEQFF. In DNA, the CDR3 is TGCGCCAGCAGCTTAACTAGTTCCTACAATGAGCAGTTCTTC.

The J gene is TRBJ2-7, the V gene TRBV5-1; 9 bases map to TRBD1. This CDR3 has 15 amino acids. Trimming cost V 3 bases and J 4 bases; bases outside gene matches: 8. Germline assignment: CDR1 SGHRS and CDR2 YFSETQ. The CDR3 region has the DNA TGCGCCAGCAGCTGGAGCGGACAGGGGTTTTACGAGCAGTACTTC. It encodes CASSWSGQGFYEQYF.

The chain links TRBV5-1 to TRBJ2-2; D gene unclear. The CDR3 sequence is 15 residues long. The V gene lost 2 bases and the J gene lost 0 bases, with 8 bases spanning the gap. CDR1 is SGHRS, CDR2 YFSETQ, per germline. The CDR3 DNA follows: TGCGCCAGCAGCTTCGACGGCTCGAACACCGGGGAGCTGTTTTTT. Its protein product is CASSFDGSNTGELFF.

This clonotype has a count of ten or more. V and J are TRBV7-6 and TRBJ2-1; D not certain. Between the trimmed V and J ends, which lost 2 bases and 5 bases, there was a span of 7 bases. This CDR3 has 13 amino acids. The germline gives CDR1 SGHVS, CDR2 FNYEAQ. CDR3: CASSLNGDNEQFF. The CDR3 DNA reads as TGTGCCAGCAGCTTAAATGGGGACAATGAGCAGTTCTTC.

In this sample, this clonotype turned up many times. The chain's CDR3 is CASSLNQDSGNTIYF. CDR3 nucleotides: TGTGCCAGCAGCTTAAATCAAGACTCTGGAAACACCATATATTTT. The V gene is TRBV7-2, the J gene TRBJ1-3; D is undetermined. V was pared by 2 bases and J by 0 bases, with 8 bases between. Germline lookup yields CDR1 SGHTA and CDR2 FQGNSA. CDR3 size: 15 residues. Filled out from reference TRBV7-2 and TRBJ1-3, the complete variable domain reads GAGVSQSPSNKVTEKGKDVELRCDPISGHTALYWYRQSLGQGLEFLIYFQGNSAPDKSGLPSDRFSAERTGGSVSTLTIQRTQQEDSAVYLCASSLNQDSGNTIYFGEGSWLTVV.

This clonotype was detected many times. The CDR3 spells CASSFLPKIDTGELFF. DNA of the CDR3: TGTGCCAGCAGCTTCCTCCCTAAGATCGACACCGGGGAGCTGTTTTTT. The chain combines TRBV7-3 with TRBJ2-2; no clear D gene. The germline V gene encodes CDR1 SGHTA and CDR2 FQGTGA. V was pared by 3 bases and J by 3 bases, with 14 bases between. The CDR3 loop spans 16 amino acids.

This clonotype was counted many times. J is TRBJ1-2 and V is TRBV7-8; 8 bases match TRBD1. The germline gives CDR1 SGHVS, CDR2 FQNEAQ. V shed 5 bases, J shed 8 bases, and the junction held 16 bases outside the gene matches. This CDR3 is built from 16 residues. The CDR3 sequence: CASSPTGAKRLLGYTF. In DNA form, the CDR3 reads TGTGCCAGCAGCCCGACAGGGGCGAAGAGGCTATTAGGCTACACCTTC.

This clonotype was seen more than once but under ten times. The V and J genes are TRBV11-3 and TRBJ2-1; TRBD1 or TRBD2 may be the D gene (5 bases each). This CDR3 has 15 residues. The ends were cut back, 1 base at V and 7 bases at J, with 14 bases in the middle. CDR1 SGHNT and CDR2 YENEEA come from the germline V gene. The CDR3 region is CASSLVAGDDNEQFF. The CDR3 nucleotides are TGTGCCAGCAGCTTAGTCGCTGGGGACGATAATGAGCAGTTCTTC.

This clonotype has ten or more counts. The CDR3 reads CASSVAGGYNEQFF. Written as DNA, the CDR3 is TGTGCCAGCAGCGTAGCGGGAGGGTACAATGAGCAGTTCTTC. The chain joins TRBV6-1 to TRBJ2-1; the match to TRBD2 covers 11 bases. After removal of 6 bases from V and 4 bases from J, the junction contained 2 bases not matched to a gene. Germline V lookup: CDR1 MNHNS, CDR2 SASEGT. This CDR3 comprises 14 residues.

This clonotype was seen ten or more times. The rearrangement links TRBV7-8 to TRBJ2-1; 9 bases fit TRBD1. The CDR3 length is 15 residues. In germline, CDR1 is SGHVS, CDR2 FQNEAQ. Germline trimming cut 5 bases from V and 7 bases from J; bases unmatched to any gene: 9. The CDR3 DNA sequence: TGTGCCAGCAGCGCGGACAGGGGAGGTTTGAATGAGCAGTTCTTC. It encodes CASSADRGGLNEQFF. Full variable domain (remainder filled in from reference TRBV7-8 and TRBJ2-1): GAGVSQSPRYKVAKRGQDVALRCDPISGHVSLFWYQQALGQGPEFLTYFQNEAQLDKSGLPSDRFFAERPEGSVSTLKIQRTQQEDSAVYLCASSADRGGLNEQFFGPGTRLTVL.

This clonotype was detected many times. The chain recombines TRBV7-2 with TRBJ1-2, with TRBD1 matching 9 bases. V lost 5 bases, J lost 8 bases, and 12 bases stayed unmatched. From germline, CDR1 is SGHTA and CDR2 FQGNSA. This CDR3 contains 15 residues. The CDR3 loop reads CASSPNGTGRRGYTF. In nucleotides, the CDR3 is TGTGCCAGCAGCCCCAACGGGACAGGGCGGAGAGGCTACACCTTC.

This clonotype was counted many times. The chain carries TRBV6-1 and TRBJ2-1, with TRBD2 matching 8 bases. CDR3 length: 16 amino acids. Looked up from germline, CDR1 is MNHNS and CDR2 is SASEGT. J was trimmed by 7 bases and V by 0 bases; bases with no gene match: 8. For the CDR3, the DNA is TGTGCCAGCAGTGAAGCCCCAGCGGGGGACAAGAATGAGCAGTTCTTC. As protein: CASSEAPAGDKNEQFF.

J is TRBJ1-2 and V is TRBV7-2; 7 positions agree with TRBD1. The ends lost 5 bases at V and 5 bases at J; junction bases unmatched: 5. The CDR3 runs to 13 residues. Germline lookup yields CDR1 SGHTA and CDR2 FQGNSA. The CDR3 DNA reads as TGTGCCAGCAGCCTAGGGGGCCGATATGGCTACACCTTC. Translated: CASSLGGRYGYTF.

The CDR3 region is CASSVAQGAGRYGYTF. In DNA, the CDR3 is TGTGCCAGCAGCGTAGCACAGGGGGCAGGGAGGTATGGCTACACCTTC. This sequence joins TRBV9 and TRBJ1-2; 9 positions match TRBD1. There are 16 residues in the CDR3. The V and J ends lost 0 bases and 5 bases, in that order; junction bases with no gene match: 8. From germline, CDR1 is SGDLS and CDR2 YYNGEE.

As regards this clonotype: An end of the junction does not agree with germline; a read error may underlie this. The V call is TRBV11-3, the J call TRBJ2-6; possibly TRBD2 for D (6 bases). The CDR3 extends over 16 amino acids. CDR1 is SGHNT and CDR2 is YENEEA in the germline V gene. CDR3 in DNA: TGTGCCAGCAGCTTAGACAGCGGGCCTGGGACCAACGTCCTGACTTTC. Residues: CASSLDSGPGTNVLTF.

The J gene is TRBJ2-3, the V gene TRBV6-2 or TRBV6-3; 8 bases match TRBD2. Germline V gene sequence: CDR1 MNHEY, CDR2 SVGEGT. This CDR3 has 15 amino acids. The trim removed 7 bases at V and 3 bases at J, leaving 9 bases unmatched. DNA of the CDR3: TGTGCCAGCATCCAACCGGGACTAGGAACAGATACGCAGTATTTT. Translating it yields CASIQPGLGTDTQYF.

This clonotype showed up many times. The CDR3 sequence: CASSRGTSGRRLGETQYF. The CDR3, as DNA: TGTGCCAGCAGCCGAGGGACTAGCGGGAGGCGGCTAGGGGAGACCCAGTACTTC. The chain combines TRBV7-2 with TRBJ2-5; 15 positions match TRBD2. The CDR3 covers 18 residues. CDR1 SGHTA and CDR2 FQGNSA come from the germline V gene. The J segment lost 5 bases and the V segment lost 5 bases, leaving 12 bases of the junction unmatched.

J is TRBJ2-3 and V is TRBV25-1; D remains ambiguous. V was shortened by 5 bases and J by 0 bases, with 15 bases between the two germline ends. The germline V gene encodes CDR1 MGHDK and CDR2 SYGVNS. This CDR3 contains 16 residues. The CDR3 is CASSNPSGRSTDTQYF. The CDR3 bases are TGTGCCAGCAGTAACCCCTCAGGCCGCAGCACAGATACGCAGTATTTT.